Shown below are 22 T cell receptor beta chains from a single sample sequenced in a study of beta chain features in type 1 diabetes. The study reverse transcribed the entire isolated RNA, so it sequenced expressed TCRB transcripts. Profiled with immunoSEQ multiplex PCR; TCRdb holds only in-frame clones, not every one. Here the sample spans tens of thousands of clones, around three fifths being singletons. Sequenced material: Tregs from blood. These receptor sequences come from a woman younger than 30 in good health.

This chain links TRBV2 with TRBJ1-4, with 11 bases matching TRBD1. V was clipped by 11 bases and J by 7 bases; unmatched bases: 6. Germline CDR1 SNHLY, CDR2 FYNNEI. The CDR3 loop spans 13 amino acids. CDR3 bases: TGTGCCGGGGGACAGGGGGTTACTGAAAAACTGTTTTTT. Amino acids: CAGGQGVTEKLFF.

The table lists this clone with a count of one. This chain joins TRBV5-1 and TRBJ1-2; no clear D gene. V was clipped by 0 bases and J by 5 bases, with 8 bases between them. The CDR3 has 13 amino acids. Germline-derived CDR1 and CDR2 are SGHRS and YFSETQ. CDR3 residues: CASSLDGQYGYTF. The CDR3 nucleotides read TGCGCCAGCAGCTTGGATGGGCAATATGGCTACACCTTC. Full variable domain (rest looked up from reference TRBV5-1 and TRBJ1-2): KAGVTQTPRYLIKTRGQQVTLSCSPISGHRSVSWYQQTPGQGLQFLFEYFSETQRNKGNFPGRFSGRQFSNSRSEMNVSTLELGDSALYLCASSLDGQYGYTFGSGTRLTVV.

This clone turned up a few times. This chain joins TRBV5-4 and TRBJ2-1; D call uncertain. Trimming stripped 4 bases from V and 5 bases from J, with 10 bases between. This CDR3 region has 13 residues. Germline V lookup: CDR1 SGHNT, CDR2 YYREEE (reference sequence). In DNA, the CDR3 is TGTGCCAGCAGCGGTTCTACCGACAATGAGCAGTTCTTC. Protein product: CASSGSTDNEQFF.

The V and J genes are TRBV19 and TRBJ2-1, with 7 positions matching TRBD1. Germline CDR1 LNHDA, CDR2 SQIVND (reference sequence). The CDR3 has 17 residues. The trim removed 7 bases at V and 0 bases at J, leaving 12 bases unmatched. The CDR3 DNA reads as TGTGCCAGTAAAATGACAGGGTGGACCTACTCCTACAATGAGCAGTTCTTC. This sequence encodes CASKMTGWTYSYNEQFF.

Of note for this clone: Within the sample, other DNA sequences also encode this same CDR3. This chain joins TRBV5-1 and TRBJ2-5; D gene uncertain. This CDR3 spans 12 amino acids. V lost 0 bases to trimming and J lost 3 bases, with 3 bases between them. CDR1 and CDR2 from the germline V gene are SGHRS and YFSETQ. CDR3 DNA sequence: TGCGCCAGCAGCTTGGCCGAAGAGACCCAGTACTTC. Translating it yields CASSLAEETQYF.

The chain is built from TRBV12-5 and TRBJ1-1; D gene unclear. CDR1 and CDR2 from the germline V gene are LGHNT and FRNRAP. The CDR3 runs 13 residues. Trimming pared 4 bases from V and 0 bases from J, leaving 6 bases between. The CDR3, as DNA: TGTGCTAGTGGTTCCCGTCTGAACACTGAAGCTTTCTTT. It specifies CASGSRLNTEAFF.

V gene TRBV2 combines with J gene TRBJ1-1; unclear D gene. Trimming pared 6 bases from V and 3 bases from J, leaving 5 bases between. Germline CDR1 and CDR2: SNHLY and FYNNEI. CDR3 length equals 11 residues. The CDR3 sequence is CASRQDTEAFF. The CDR3 region has the DNA TGTGCCAGCAGGCAGGACACTGAAGCTTTCTTT.

The chain joins TRBV7-9 to TRBJ2-1, with no clear D. Trimming stripped 3 bases from V and 0 bases from J, with 9 bases between. Germline V lookup: CDR1 SEHNR, CDR2 FQNEAQ (reference sequence). The CDR3 is 15 residues long. The CDR3: CASSFMLSSYNEQFF. In nucleotides, the CDR3 is TGTGCCAGCAGCTTTATGTTGAGCTCCTACAATGAGCAGTTCTTC.

V gene TRBV7-2 combines with J gene TRBJ2-2; TRBD2 is a possible D gene (6 bases). Germline CDR1 is SGHTA and CDR2 is FQGNSA. CDR3 size: 14 residues. V was trimmed by 5 bases and J by 7 bases, leaving 14 bases between them. CDR3 residues: CASSPFGLYGELFF. CDR3 coding DNA: TGTGCCAGCAGCCCCTTCGGACTATACGGGGAGCTGTTTTTT.

The V gene is TRBV30, the J gene TRBJ2-2; D not resolved. The CDR3 spans 14 residues. The ends were cut back, 2 bases at V and 1 base at J, with 8 bases in the middle. Looked up from germline, CDR1 is GTSNPN and CDR2 is SVGIG (reference sequence). The CDR3 spells CAWSRGENTGELFF. CDR3 coding DNA: TGTGCCTGGAGTCGCGGAGAGAACACCGGGGAGCTGTTTTTT.

The chain uses TRBV5-4 and TRBJ2-1; 8 nucleotides align to TRBD2. The CDR3 spans 16 residues. The V segment lost 4 bases and the J segment 0 bases; nucleotides outside the gene matches: 6. The germline CDR1 and CDR2 sequences are SGHNT and YYREEE (reference sequence). The CDR3: CASSASGGPSYNEQFF. CDR3 in DNA: TGTGCCAGCAGCGCCTCGGGGGGGCCCTCCTACAATGAGCAGTTCTTC.

There are a few counts of this clone. This rearrangement joins TRBV4-1 to TRBJ2-7; 12 bases match TRBD2. V trimming: 4 bases; J trimming: 1 base; junction bases outside the gene matches: 2. In germline, CDR1 is MGHRA, CDR2 YSYEKL. The CDR3 consists of 15 residues. The DNA for the CDR3 is TGCGCCAGCAGCCGCGGACTAGCGGGGTCCTACGAGCAGTACTTC. The encoded protein is CASSRGLAGSYEQYF.

The chain recombines TRBV4-1 with TRBJ2-7; 8 bases map to TRBD2. Germline assignment: CDR1 MGHRA and CDR2 YSYEKL. This CDR3 is 13 amino acids long. Trimming cost V 6 bases and J 6 bases; bases outside gene matches: 7. DNA of the CDR3: TGCGCCAGCAGAGGACTAGCCCGCCCCGAGCAGTACTTC. Translating it yields CASRGLARPEQYF.

This clone is a singleton in its sample. This sequence joins TRBV5-6 and TRBJ1-1; 9 positions match TRBD1. Germline V lookup: CDR1 SGHDT, CDR2 YYEEEE. CDR3 size: 16 residues. The trim removed 2 bases at V and 5 bases at J, leaving 10 bases unmatched. The CDR3 region has the DNA TGTGCCAGCAGCTTACCGGGACAGGGAAGGGGAACTGAAGCTTTCTTT. Translating gives CASSLPGQGRGTEAFF.

The gene calls are TRBV7-2 and TRBJ1-1; 8 bases align to TRBD1. Germline lookup yields CDR1 SGHTA and CDR2 FQGNSA. With 5 bases clipped from V and 4 bases from J, the junction kept 6 bases outside the gene matches. This CDR3 has 14 amino acids. CDR3 protein: CASSQQGEGTEAFF. CDR3 nucleotides: TGTGCCAGCAGCCAACAGGGGGAAGGCACTGAAGCTTTCTTT.

The chain combines TRBV4-2 with TRBJ2-3; 11 nucleotides line up with TRBD2. With 3 bases clipped from V and 3 bases from J, the junction kept 8 bases outside the gene matches. Germline V lookup: CDR1 LGHNA, CDR2 YNFKEQ. The CDR3 has 17 amino acids. CDR3 DNA: TGTGCCAGCAGCCAGAAGTCGACTAGCGGGAATACAGATACGCAGTATTTT. This encodes CASSQKSTSGNTDTQYF.

This chain uses TRBV7-9 with TRBJ1-6; D is uncertain. The CDR3 consists of 15 residues. In germline, CDR1 is SEHNR, CDR2 FQNEAQ (reference sequence). The V gene lost 6 bases and the J gene lost 1 base, with 10 bases spanning the gap. The CDR3 reads CASSLAGSYNSPLHF. The CDR3 coding sequence is TGTGCCAGCAGTCTAGCGGGTTCCTATAATTCACCCCTCCACTTT.

The V and J genes are TRBV19 and TRBJ1-5, with D hard to call. Trimming shortened V by 7 bases and J by 2 bases, and 12 bases separated the two germline ends. CDR3 length: 14 amino acids. Germline V CDR1 and CDR2: LNHDA, SQIVND (reference sequence). This chain's CDR3 is CASKEPRGNQPQHF. For the CDR3, the DNA is TGTGCCAGTAAAGAGCCCCGGGGCAATCAGCCCCAGCATTTT. The full variable domain, in which reference TRBV19 and TRBJ1-5 provide the parts outside the CDR3, is DGGITQSPKYLFRKEGQNVTLSCEQNLNHDAMYWYRQDPGQGLRLIYYSQIVNDFQKGDIAEGYSVSREKKESFPLTVTSAQKNPTAFYLCASKEPRGNQPQHFGDGTRLSIL.

This clone was found a few times. The CDR3 sequence is CASSSVLTQQPQHF. Here the CDR3 DNA reads TGTGCCAGCAGCTCCGTCCTAACCCAACAGCCCCAGCATTTT. The rearrangement joins TRBV7-2 to TRBJ1-5; D is uncertain. The CDR3 covers 14 residues. The V end lost 4 bases, the J end lost 7 bases, and 14 bases lay between the germline ends. Germline CDR1 and CDR2: SGHTA and FQGNSA.

The chain joins TRBV30 to TRBJ2-3; 14 bases line up with TRBD2. The CDR3 is 14 amino acids. Germline values: CDR1 GTSNPN, CDR2 SVGIG (reference sequence). Trimming removed 7 bases from V and 6 bases from J; junction bases left unmatched: 6. CDR3 sequence reads: CASGLAGARDTQYF. CDR3 in DNA: TGTGCCTCGGGACTAGCGGGAGCGCGGGATACGCAGTATTTT.

The chain is built from TRBV4-2 and TRBJ2-3; maybe TRBD2 (5 bases). Germline V gene data show CDR1 as LGHNA and CDR2 as YNFKEQ. V dropped 4 bases and J dropped 1 base, with 18 bases sitting between them. The CDR3 covers 17 residues. The CDR3 spells CASSLKGVGRGTDTQYF. The DNA of the CDR3 is TGTGCCAGCAGCCTCAAGGGAGTGGGCCGGGGCACAGATACGCAGTATTTT.

This clone was observed a few times. The chain has TRBV11-2 and TRBJ2-7; TRBD1 matches at 7 bases. Germline CDR1 and CDR2: SGHAT and FQNNGV. This CDR3 region has 14 residues. J gave up 3 bases and V 5 bases, and 7 bases lay outside the gene matches. The CDR3 nucleotides read TGTGCCAGCAGCCCGGGACAGTTTAGCTACGAGCAGTACTTC. Translated: CASSPGQFSYEQYF.